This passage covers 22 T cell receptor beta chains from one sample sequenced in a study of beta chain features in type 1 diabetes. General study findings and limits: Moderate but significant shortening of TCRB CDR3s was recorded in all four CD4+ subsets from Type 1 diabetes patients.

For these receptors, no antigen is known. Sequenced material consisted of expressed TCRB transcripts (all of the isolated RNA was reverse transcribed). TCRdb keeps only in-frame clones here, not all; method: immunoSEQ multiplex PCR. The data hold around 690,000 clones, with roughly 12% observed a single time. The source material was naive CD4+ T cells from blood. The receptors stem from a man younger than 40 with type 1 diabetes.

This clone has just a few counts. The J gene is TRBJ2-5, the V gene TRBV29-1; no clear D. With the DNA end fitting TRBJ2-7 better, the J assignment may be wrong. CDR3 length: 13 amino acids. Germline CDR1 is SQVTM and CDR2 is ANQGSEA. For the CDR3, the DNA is TGCAGCGTTCAGGACGGCGTAGCTTCCGAGCAGTACTTC. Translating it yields CSVQDGVASEQYF.

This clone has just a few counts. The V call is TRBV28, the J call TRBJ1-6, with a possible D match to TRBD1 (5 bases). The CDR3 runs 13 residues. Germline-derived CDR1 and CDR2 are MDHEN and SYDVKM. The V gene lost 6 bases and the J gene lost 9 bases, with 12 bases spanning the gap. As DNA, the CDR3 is TGTGCCAGCAGACTTCCAGGGACTTCACCCCTCCACTTT. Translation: CASRLPGTSPLHF.

The CDR3 region is CASTLRGPSTDTQYF. CDR3 coding DNA: TGTGCCAGCACCCTGCGGGGACCTAGCACAGATACGCAGTATTTT. This chain connects TRBV5-6 to TRBJ2-3, with TRBD2 as a possible D gene (6 bases). From germline, CDR1 is SGHDT and CDR2 YYEEEE. The CDR3 extends over 15 amino acids. Trimming removed 6 bases at V and 0 bases at J, with 14 bases between.

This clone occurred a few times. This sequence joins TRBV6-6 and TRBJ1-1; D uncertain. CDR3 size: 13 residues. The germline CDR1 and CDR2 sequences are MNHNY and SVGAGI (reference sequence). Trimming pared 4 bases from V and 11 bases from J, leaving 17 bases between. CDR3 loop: CASSSGGRPGAFF. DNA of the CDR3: TGTGCCAGCAGTTCGGGAGGTAGACCTGGGGCTTTCTTT.

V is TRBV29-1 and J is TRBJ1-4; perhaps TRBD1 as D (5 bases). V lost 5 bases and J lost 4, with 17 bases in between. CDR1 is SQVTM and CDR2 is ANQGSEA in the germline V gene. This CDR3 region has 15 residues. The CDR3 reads CSVSAQGGFNEKLFF. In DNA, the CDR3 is TGCAGCGTTTCGGCTCAGGGAGGGTTTAATGAAAAACTGTTTTTT.

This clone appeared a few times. CDR3 bases: TGTGCCAGCAGTCTGGGACAGGGTCGCTCTGGGGCCAACGTCCTGACTTTC. It is translated as CASSLGQGRSGANVLTF. The chain employs TRBV27 and TRBJ2-6; 9 positions match TRBD1. The CDR3 sequence is 17 residues long. The trim removed 5 bases at V and 0 bases at J, leaving 5 bases unmatched. Looked up from germline, CDR1 is MNHEY and CDR2 is SMNVEV (reference sequence).

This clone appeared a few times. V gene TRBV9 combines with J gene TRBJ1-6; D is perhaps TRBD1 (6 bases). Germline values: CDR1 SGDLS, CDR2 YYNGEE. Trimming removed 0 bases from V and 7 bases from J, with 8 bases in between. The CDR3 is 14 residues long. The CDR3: CASSVVDSNSPLHF. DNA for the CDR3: TGTGCCAGCAGCGTAGTGGACAGCAATTCACCCCTCCACTTT.

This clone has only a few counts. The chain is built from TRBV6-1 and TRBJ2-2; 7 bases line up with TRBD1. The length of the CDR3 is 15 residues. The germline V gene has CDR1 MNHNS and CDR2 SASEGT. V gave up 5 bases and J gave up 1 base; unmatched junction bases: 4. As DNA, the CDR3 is TGTGCCAGCAGTTCACAGGGGCGGAACACCGGGGAGCTGTTTTTT. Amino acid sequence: CASSSQGRNTGELFF.

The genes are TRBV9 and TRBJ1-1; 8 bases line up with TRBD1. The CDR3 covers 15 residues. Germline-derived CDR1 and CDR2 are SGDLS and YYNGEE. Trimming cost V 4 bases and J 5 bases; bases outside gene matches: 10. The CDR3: CASSPGGQGGTEAFF. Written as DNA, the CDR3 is TGTGCCAGCAGCCCAGGGGGCCAGGGTGGAACTGAAGCTTTCTTT.

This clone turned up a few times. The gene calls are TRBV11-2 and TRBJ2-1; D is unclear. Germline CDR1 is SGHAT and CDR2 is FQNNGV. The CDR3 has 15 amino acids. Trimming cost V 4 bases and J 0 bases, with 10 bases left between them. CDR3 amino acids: CASSSDYSSYNEQFF. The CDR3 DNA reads TGTGCCAGCAGCTCCGATTATAGCTCCTACAATGAGCAGTTCTTC.

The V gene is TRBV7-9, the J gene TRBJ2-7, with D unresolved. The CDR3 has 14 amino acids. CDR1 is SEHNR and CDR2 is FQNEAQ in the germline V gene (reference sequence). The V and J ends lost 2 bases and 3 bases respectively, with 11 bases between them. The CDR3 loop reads CASSLTQLSYEQYF. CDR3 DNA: TGTGCCAGCAGCTTAACACAGCTAAGCTACGAGCAGTACTTC.

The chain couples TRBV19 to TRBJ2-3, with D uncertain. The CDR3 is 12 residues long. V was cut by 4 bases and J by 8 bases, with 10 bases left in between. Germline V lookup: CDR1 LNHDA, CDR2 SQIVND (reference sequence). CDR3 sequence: CASSTRFGTQYF. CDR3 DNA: TGTGCCAGTAGTACACGGTTTGGTACGCAGTATTTT.

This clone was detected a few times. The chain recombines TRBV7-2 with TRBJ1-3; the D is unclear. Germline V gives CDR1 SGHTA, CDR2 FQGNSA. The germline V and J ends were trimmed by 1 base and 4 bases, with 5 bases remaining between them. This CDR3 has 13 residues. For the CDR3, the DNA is TGTGCCAGCAGCTTAGGGTACGGAAACACCATATATTTT. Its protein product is CASSLGYGNTIYF.

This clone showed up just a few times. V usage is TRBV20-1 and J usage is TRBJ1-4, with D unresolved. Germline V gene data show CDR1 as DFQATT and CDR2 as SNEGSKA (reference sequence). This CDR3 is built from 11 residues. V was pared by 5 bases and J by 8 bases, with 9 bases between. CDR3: CSAPMAEKLFF. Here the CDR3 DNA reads TGCAGTGCTCCTATGGCCGAAAAACTGTTTTTT.

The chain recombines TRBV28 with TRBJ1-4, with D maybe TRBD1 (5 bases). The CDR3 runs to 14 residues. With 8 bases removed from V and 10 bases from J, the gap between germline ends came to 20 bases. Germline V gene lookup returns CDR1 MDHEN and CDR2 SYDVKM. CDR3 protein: CASLTRDGGVKLFF. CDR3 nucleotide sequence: TGTGCCAGCCTTACCCGGGACGGGGGAGTAAAACTGTTTTTT.

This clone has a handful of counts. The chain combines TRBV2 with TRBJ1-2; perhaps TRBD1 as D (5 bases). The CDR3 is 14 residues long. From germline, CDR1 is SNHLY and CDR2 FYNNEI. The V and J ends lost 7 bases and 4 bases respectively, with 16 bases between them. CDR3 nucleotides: TGTGCCAGCAACCCCGAAACCGGGACCTATGGCTACACCTTC. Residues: CASNPETGTYGYTF.

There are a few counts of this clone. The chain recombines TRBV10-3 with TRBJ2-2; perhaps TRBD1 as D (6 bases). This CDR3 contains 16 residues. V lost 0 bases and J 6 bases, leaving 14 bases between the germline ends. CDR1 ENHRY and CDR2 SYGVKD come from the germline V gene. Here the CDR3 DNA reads TGTGCCATCAGTGAGTCGAGTTTACAGGGATCCGGGGAGCTGTTTTTT. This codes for CAISESSLQGSGELFF.

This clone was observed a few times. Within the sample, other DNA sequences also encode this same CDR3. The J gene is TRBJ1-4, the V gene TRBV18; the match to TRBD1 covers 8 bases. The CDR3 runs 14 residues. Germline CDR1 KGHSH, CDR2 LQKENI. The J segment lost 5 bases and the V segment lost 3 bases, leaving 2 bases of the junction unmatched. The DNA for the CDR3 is TGTGCCAGCTCACCCGGACAGGGCAATGAAAAACTGTTTTTT. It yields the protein CASSPGQGNEKLFF.

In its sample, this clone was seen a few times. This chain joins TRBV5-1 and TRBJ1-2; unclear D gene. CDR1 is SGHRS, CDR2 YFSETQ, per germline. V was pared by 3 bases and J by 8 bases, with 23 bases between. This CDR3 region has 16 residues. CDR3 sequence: CASSSVPSGGVLGYTF. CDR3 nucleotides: TGCGCCAGCAGCTCCGTCCCCTCAGGCGGGGTTCTGGGCTACACCTTC.

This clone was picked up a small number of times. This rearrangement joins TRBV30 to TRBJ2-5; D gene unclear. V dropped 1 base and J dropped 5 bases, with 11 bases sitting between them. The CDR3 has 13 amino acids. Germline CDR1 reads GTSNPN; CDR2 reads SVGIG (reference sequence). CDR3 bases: TGTGCCTGGAGTGGTGAACCGAGTGAGACCCAGTACTTC. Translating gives CAWSGEPSETQYF.

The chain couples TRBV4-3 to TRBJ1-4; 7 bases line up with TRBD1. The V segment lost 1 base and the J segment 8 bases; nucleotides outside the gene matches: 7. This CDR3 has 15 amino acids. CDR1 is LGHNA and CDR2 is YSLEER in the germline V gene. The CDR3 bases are TGCGCCAGCAGCCAAGGCGAGGGGACAGCCGAAAAACTGTTTTTT. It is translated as CASSQGEGTAEKLFF.

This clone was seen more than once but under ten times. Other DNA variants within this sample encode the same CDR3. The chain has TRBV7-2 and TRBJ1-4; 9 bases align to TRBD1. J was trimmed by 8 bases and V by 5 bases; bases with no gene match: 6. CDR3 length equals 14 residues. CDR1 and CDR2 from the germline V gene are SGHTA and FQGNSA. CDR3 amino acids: CASSLGQGPEKLFF. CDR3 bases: TGTGCCAGCAGCCTCGGACAGGGGCCAGAAAAACTGTTTTTT.